The TCR beta chain under discussion was sequenced for a study of blood T cell repertoires in COVID-19. J was trimmed by 1 base and V by 5 bases; bases with no gene match: 4. The CDR3 is 15 residues long. Germline CDR1 is MNHEY and CDR2 is SVGEGT. Authors' processing steps: Quantification of nucleated cells was approximated via reference gene primer amplification. Measured with immunoSEQ multiplex PCR; TCRdb has only the in-frame clones, and not every one. V, J and clone size were drawn from that table, and D and trimming were deduced from the DNA. Altogether about 230,000 clones are present, about four fifths being singletons, with the ten largest covering 6% to 8%.

The TCR sequence derives from an elderly woman with COVID-19, enrolled during active disease. The sequencing sample was made of peripheral blood. The rearrangement uses TRBV6-2 or TRBV6-3 and TRBJ1-5; 8 bases agree with TRBD1. CDR3 DNA sequence: TGTGCCAGCAGTAAACAGGGGGAAAGCAATCAGCCCCAGCATTTT. Residues: CASSKQGESNQPQHF.